This T cell receptor beta chain appears in the sequencing data of a study of blood T cell repertoires in COVID-19. Study-wide background: Samples taken during acute and convalescent COVID-19 were collected in the United States, Italy and Spain. The cDNA or gDNA used as material had been derived from T cells, B-cell-depleted T cells, or PBMCs.

Between the trimmed V and J ends, which lost 5 bases and 6 bases, there was a span of 17 bases. Germline assignment: CDR1 LNHDA and CDR2 SQIVND (reference sequence). The CDR3 extends over 14 amino acids. The table came from immunoSEQ multiplex PCR; TCRdb's copy has only in-frame clones and leaves some out. Among 250,000 to 300,000 clones listed, more than 75% were seen once. Material for sequencing was peripheral blood. J is TRBJ2-7 and V is TRBV19; perhaps TRBD2 as D (7 bases). This receptor was identified in a woman between 40 and 55 years old who had recovered from COVID-19. This CDR3 reads CASSLQGGASEQYF. CDR3 nucleotide sequence: TGTGCCAGTAGTCTACAGGGAGGGGCCTCCGAGCAGTACTTC.